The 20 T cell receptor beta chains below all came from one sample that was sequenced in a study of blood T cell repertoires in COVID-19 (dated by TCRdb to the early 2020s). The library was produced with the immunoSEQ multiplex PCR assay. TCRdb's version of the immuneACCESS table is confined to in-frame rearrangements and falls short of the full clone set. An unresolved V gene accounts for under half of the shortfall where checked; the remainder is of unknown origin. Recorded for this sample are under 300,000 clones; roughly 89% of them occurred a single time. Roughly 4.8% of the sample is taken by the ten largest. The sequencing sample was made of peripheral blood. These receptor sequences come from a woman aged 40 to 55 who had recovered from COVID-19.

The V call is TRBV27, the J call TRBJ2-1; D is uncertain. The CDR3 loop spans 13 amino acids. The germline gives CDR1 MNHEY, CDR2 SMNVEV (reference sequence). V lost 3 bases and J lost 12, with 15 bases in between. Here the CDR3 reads CASSFAHASGQFF. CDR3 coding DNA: TGTGCCAGCAGTTTCGCCCATGCCAGTGGGCAGTTCTTC.

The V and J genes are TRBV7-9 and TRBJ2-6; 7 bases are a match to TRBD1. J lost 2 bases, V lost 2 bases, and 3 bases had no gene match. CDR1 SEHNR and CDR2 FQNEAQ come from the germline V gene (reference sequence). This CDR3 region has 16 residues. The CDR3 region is CASSLYTGAGANVLTF. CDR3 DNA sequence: TGTGCCAGCAGCTTATACACAGGGGCTGGGGCCAACGTCCTGACTTTC.

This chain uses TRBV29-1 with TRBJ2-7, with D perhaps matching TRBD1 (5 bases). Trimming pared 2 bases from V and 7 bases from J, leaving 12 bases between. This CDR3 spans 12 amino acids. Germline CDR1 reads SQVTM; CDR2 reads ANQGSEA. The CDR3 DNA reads TGCAGCGTTGAATCAGGGCCCGAGGAGCAGTACGTC. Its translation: CSVESGPEEQYV.

The CDR3 region is CASSLGEDMNTDTQYF. Written as DNA, the CDR3 is TGCGCCAGCAGCCTAGGGGAGGACATGAACACAGATACGCAGTATTTT. The chain has TRBV4-3 and TRBJ2-3; a possible D gene is TRBD2 (6 bases). V was pared by 4 bases and J by 2 bases, with 16 bases between. The CDR3 consists of 16 residues. Germline V CDR1 and CDR2: LGHNA, YSLEER.

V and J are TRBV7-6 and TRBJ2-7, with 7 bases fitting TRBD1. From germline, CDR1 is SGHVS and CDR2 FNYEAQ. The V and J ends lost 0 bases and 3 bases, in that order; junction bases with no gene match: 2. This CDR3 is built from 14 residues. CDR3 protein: CASSLARQGYEQYF. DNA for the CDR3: TGTGCCAGCAGCTTAGCTAGACAGGGCTACGAGCAGTACTTC.

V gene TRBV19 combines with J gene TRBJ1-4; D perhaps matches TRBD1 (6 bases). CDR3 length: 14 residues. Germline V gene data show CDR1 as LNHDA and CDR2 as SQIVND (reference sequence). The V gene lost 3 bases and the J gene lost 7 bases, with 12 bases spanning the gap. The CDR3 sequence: CASSIDRWSEKLFF. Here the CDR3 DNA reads TGTGCCAGTAGTATCGACAGGTGGAGTGAAAAACTGTTTTTT.

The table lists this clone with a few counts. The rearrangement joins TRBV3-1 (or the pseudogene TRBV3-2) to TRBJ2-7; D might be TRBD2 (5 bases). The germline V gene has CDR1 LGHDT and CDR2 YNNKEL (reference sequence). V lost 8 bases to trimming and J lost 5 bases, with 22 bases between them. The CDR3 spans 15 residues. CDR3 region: CASRSVGKGGHEQYF. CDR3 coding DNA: TGTGCCAGCCGCTCCGTGGGAAAAGGAGGTCACGAGCAGTACTTC.

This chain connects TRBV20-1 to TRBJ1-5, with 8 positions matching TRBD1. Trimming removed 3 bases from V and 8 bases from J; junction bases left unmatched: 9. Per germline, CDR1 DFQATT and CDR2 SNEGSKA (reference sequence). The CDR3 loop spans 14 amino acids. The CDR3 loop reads CSASPRTGWEPQHF. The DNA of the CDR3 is TGCAGTGCTAGTCCCCGGACAGGGTGGGAGCCCCAGCATTTT.

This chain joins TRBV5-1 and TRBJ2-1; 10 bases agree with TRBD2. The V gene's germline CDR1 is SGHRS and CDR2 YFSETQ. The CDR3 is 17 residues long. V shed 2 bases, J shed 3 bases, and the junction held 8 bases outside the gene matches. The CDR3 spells CASSFTHIAGGYNEQFF. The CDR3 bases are TGCGCCAGCAGCTTTACCCATATAGCGGGAGGCTACAATGAGCAGTTCTTC.

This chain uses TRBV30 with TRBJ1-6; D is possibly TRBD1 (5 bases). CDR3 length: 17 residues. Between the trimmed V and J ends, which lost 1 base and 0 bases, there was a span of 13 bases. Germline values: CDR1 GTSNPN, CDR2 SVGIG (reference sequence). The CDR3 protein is CAWSASGASSYNSPLHF. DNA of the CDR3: TGTGCCTGGAGTGCTAGTGGGGCGAGCTCCTATAATTCACCCCTCCACTTT. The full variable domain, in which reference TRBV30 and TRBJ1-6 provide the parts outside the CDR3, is SQTIHQWPATLVQPVGSPLSLECTVEGTSNPNLYWYRQAAGRGLQLLFYSVGIGQISSEVPQNLSASRPQDRQFILSSKKLLLSDSGFYLCAWSASGASSYNSPLHFGNGTRLTVT.

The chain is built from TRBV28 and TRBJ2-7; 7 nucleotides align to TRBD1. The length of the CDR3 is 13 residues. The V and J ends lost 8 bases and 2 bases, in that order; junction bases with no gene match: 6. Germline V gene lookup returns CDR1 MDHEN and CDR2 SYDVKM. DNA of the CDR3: TGTGCCAGCCTCGGGACAGCTACCTACGAGCAGTACTTC. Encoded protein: CASLGTATYEQYF.

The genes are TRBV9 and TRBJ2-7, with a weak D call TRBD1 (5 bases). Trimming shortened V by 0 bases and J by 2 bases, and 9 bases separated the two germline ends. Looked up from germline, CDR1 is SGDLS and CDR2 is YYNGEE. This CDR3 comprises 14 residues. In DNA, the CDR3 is TGTGCCAGCAGCGTAGGCGTGGGGCCCTACGAGCAGTACTTC. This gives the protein CASSVGVGPYEQYF. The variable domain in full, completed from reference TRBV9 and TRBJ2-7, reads DSGVTQTPKHLITATGQRVTLRCSPRSGDLSVYWYQQSLDQGLQFLIQYYNGEERAKGNILERFSAQQFPDLHSELNLSSLELGDSALYFCASSVGVGPYEQYFGPGTRLTVT.

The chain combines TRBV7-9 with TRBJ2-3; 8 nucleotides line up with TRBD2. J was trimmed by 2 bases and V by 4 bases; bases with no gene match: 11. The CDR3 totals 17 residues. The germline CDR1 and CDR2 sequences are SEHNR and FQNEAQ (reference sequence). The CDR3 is CASSSVERGTYTDTQYF. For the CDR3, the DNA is TGTGCCAGCAGCTCCGTGGAGCGGGGGACCTACACAGATACGCAGTATTTT.

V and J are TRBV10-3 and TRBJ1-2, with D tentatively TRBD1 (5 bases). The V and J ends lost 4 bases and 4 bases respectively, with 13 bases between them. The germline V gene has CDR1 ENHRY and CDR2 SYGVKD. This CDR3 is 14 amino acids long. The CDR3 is CAISGGSSRYGYTF. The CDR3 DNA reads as TGTGCCATCAGTGGGGGCAGTTCGCGCTATGGCTACACCTTC.

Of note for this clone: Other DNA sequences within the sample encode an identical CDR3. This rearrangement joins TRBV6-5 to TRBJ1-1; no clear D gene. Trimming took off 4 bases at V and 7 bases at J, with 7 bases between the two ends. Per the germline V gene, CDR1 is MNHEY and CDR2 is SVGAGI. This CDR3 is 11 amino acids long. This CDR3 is CASSSRSEAFF. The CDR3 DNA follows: TGTGCCAGCAGTTCCCGTAGTGAAGCTTTCTTT.

Here the CDR3 DNA reads TGTGCCAGCAGCTTAACAAGCTGGCCTAGCGGGCCGGCGAACACCGGGGAGCTGTTTTTT. Its translation is CASSLTSWPSGPANTGELFF. The chain is built from TRBV7-3 and TRBJ2-2, with 8 bases identical to TRBD2. CDR3 length: 20 residues. From germline, CDR1 is SGHTA and CDR2 FQGTGA. J lost 0 bases, V lost 0 bases, and 12 bases had no gene match.

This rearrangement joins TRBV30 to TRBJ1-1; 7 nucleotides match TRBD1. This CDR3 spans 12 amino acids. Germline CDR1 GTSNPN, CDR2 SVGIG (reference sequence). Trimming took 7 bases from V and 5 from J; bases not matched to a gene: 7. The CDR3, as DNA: TGTGCCTCAGACAGGGAAGGGACTGAAGCTTTCTTT. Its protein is CASDREGTEAFF.

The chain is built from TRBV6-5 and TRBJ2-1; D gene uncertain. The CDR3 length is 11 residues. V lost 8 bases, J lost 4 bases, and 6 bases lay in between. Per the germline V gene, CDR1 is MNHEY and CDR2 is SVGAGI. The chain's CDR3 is CASHTYNEQFF. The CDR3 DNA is TGTGCCAGCCATACTTACAATGAGCAGTTCTTC.

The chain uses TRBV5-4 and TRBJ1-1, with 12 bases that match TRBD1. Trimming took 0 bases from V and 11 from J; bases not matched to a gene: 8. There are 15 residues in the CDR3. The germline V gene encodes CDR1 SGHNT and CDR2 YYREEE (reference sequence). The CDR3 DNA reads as TGTGCCAGCAGCTTGGCAGGGACAGGGGGCTCTCGGGCTTTCTTT. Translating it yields CASSLAGTGGSRAFF.

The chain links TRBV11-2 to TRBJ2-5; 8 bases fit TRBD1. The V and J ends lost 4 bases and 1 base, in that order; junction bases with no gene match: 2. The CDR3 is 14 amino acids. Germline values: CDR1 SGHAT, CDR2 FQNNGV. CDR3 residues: CASSSDRGQETQYF. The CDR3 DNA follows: TGTGCCAGCAGCTCCGACAGGGGCCAAGAGACCCAGTACTTC. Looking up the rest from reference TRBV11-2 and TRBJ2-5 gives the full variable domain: EAGVAQSPRYKIIEKRQSVAFWCNPISGHATLYWYQQILGQGPKLLIQFQNNGVVDDSQLPKDRFSAERLKGVDSTLKIQPAKLEDSAVYLCASSSDRGQETQYFGPGTRLLVL.